Below, 5 T cell receptor beta chains from the same sample are listed, as sequenced in a study of molecular identifiers for immune sequencing clone quantification. One entry per CDR3 protein results from TCRdb running MiXCR on the PCR reads. The table shows 300,000 to 350,000 distinct CDR3 sequences, with 20% to 25% occurring only once. Sequenced input: naive CD8+ T cells from blood, with Jurkat cell RNA spiked in. Subset meaning: FACS-sorted CD8+CD4-CCR7+CD45RA+ naive T cells. These receptors came from a human donor in good health. Some libraries in this study had Jurkat cell RNA spiked in.

This clonotype was detected ten times or more. The chain recombines TRBV5-1 with TRBJ2-7; D not certain. The CDR3 length is 13 residues. Germline-derived CDR1 and CDR2 are SGHRS and YFSETQ. Trimming shortened V by 0 bases and J by 2 bases, and 6 bases separated the two germline ends. The CDR3 DNA is TGCGCCAGCAGCTTGGCACTTACCTACGAGCAGTACTTC. Its translation: CASSLALTYEQYF.

This clonotype was picked up many times. V and J are TRBV5-1 and TRBJ2-7, with 12 bases that match TRBD2. Trimming took 3 bases from V and 5 from J; bases not matched to a gene: 9. Looked up from germline, CDR1 is SGHRS and CDR2 is YFSETQ. The CDR3 has 16 residues. The CDR3 bases are TGCGCCAGCAGCTCTCGGACTAGCGGGATAGGCGACGAGCAGTACTTC. Its protein product is CASSSRTSGIGDEQYF.

Comments on this clonotype: This sequence may be a read error, since a much larger clone differs from it by one base. The CDR3 ends on some other residue instead of the conserved phenylalanine or tryptophan, so this is likely a read error. The CDR3 coding sequence is TGCGCCAGCAGCCCTGACAGGGCTACTAACTATGGCTACACCCTC. This gives the protein CASSPDRATNYGYTL. The chain recombines TRBV4-3 with TRBJ1-2, with TRBD1 matching over 7 bases. This CDR3 has 15 residues. Germline trimming cut 4 bases from V and 0 bases from J; bases unmatched to any gene: 5. Germline CDR1 LGHNA, CDR2 YSLEER.

A remark on this clonotype: The junction and the germline gene differ at one end; a read error may be behind it. The chain has TRBV7-9 and TRBJ2-7; no firm D call. The V gene's germline CDR1 is SEHNR and CDR2 FQNEAQ (reference sequence). The CDR3 is 14 amino acids. CDR3 sequence reads: CACSLSGPTYEQYF. CDR3 DNA: TGTGCCTGCAGCTTGTCAGGCCCGACCTACGAGCAGTACTTC.

On this clonotype itself: A single base separates this from a much larger clone, so it may be a read error. V gene TRBV5-1 combines with J gene TRBJ1-6, with D possibly TRBD1 on 6 matching bases. The CDR3 loop spans 16 amino acids. The V end lost 7 bases, the J end lost 5 bases, and 19 bases lay between the germline ends. Looked up from germline, CDR1 is SGHRS and CDR2 is YFSETQ. CDR3 nucleotides: TGCGCCAGCGCACATTATCCAGGGGACCATAATTCACCCCTCCACTTT. Residues: CASAHYPGDHNSPLHF.